What follows describes a single TCR beta chain. The data were taken from a study of blood T cell repertoires in COVID-19. Some clones are missing from TCRdb's copy, which holds only in-frame ones; the method was immunoSEQ multiplex PCR. The data hold 110,000 or so clones, with approximately 79% observed a single time. The sequenced material came from peripheral blood. The TCR originated in a man between 50 and 59 years old with acute or convalescent COVID-19.

Here the CDR3 DNA reads TGTGCCAGCAGCCCGGGGACAGGGGGCCTCCGCTACACTGAAGCTTTCTTT. Protein: CASSPGTGGLRYTEAFF. V usage is TRBV7-9 and J usage is TRBJ1-1; 12 positions agree with TRBD1. The V segment lost 5 bases and the J segment 3 bases; nucleotides outside the gene matches: 10. The germline V gene has CDR1 SEHNR and CDR2 FQNEAQ (reference sequence). The CDR3 has 17 amino acids.